This entry features one TCR beta chain sequence. Its cognate antigen is unknown. The record originates from a study of T cells in tuberculosis. About the research overall: IGRA-negative adolescents, IGRA-positive adolescents with latent tuberculosis and adults with active tuberculosis formed this South African cohort. Study-wide results and limits: Shorter CDR3-alpha in active tuberculosis partly drove smaller distances.

Described time point: new active TB diagnosis, blood taken before or within 7 days of starting treatment. HIV-seronegative South African adults aged 18 years or older had newly diagnosed active tuberculosis. Germline lookup yields CDR1 WNHNN and CDR2 SYGVQD (reference sequence). This CDR3 spans 13 amino acids. V lost 0 bases and J 6 bases, leaving 3 bases between the germline ends. TCRdb keeps only in-frame clones here, not all; method: immunoSEQ multiplex PCR. Of about 35,000 clones listed, about 91% are singletons. This sequence originates from an adult with tuberculosis. Some clones in this sample may be carry-over from other donors' samples. The material was PBMCs, obtained at tuberculosis diagnosis. The chain links TRBV10-1 to TRBJ2-6, with D unclear. The DNA of the CDR3 is TGCGCCAGCAGTGAGTCGGCGGCCAACGTCCTGACTTTC. This sequence encodes CASSESAANVLTF.